Shown below are 15 T cell receptor beta chains from a single sample sequenced in a study of blood T cell repertoires in COVID-19. Generated by immunoSEQ multiplex PCR, the TCRdb table keeps only in-frame clones and is missing some. The sample has some 250,000 clones, roughly 83% seen once; the top ten hold around 9.6%. Sequenced: peripheral blood. These TCRs come from a woman aged 80 or over with acute or convalescent COVID-19.

This CDR3 reads CAADRGENQPQHF. CDR3 in DNA: TGTGCCGCAGACAGGGGAGAGAATCAGCCCCAGCATTTT. The chain recombines TRBV30 with TRBJ1-5; 8 nucleotides align to TRBD1. Trimming at V came to 8 bases and at J to 4 bases, leaving 7 bases not matched to a gene. Germline CDR1 GTSNPN, CDR2 SVGIG (reference sequence). This CDR3 has 13 amino acids.

J is TRBJ2-2 and V is TRBV7-2; TRBD1 matches at 7 bases. Germline assignment: CDR1 SGHTA and CDR2 FQGNSA. The CDR3 runs to 17 residues. J lost 9 bases, V lost 0 bases, and 13 bases had no gene match. Written as DNA, the CDR3 is TGTGCCAGCAGCTTAGCGGCACAGGGGTCGGGTTCCAGGGAGCTGTTTTTT. Translation: CASSLAAQGSGSRELFF.

This clone occurred once. The rearrangement links TRBV18 to TRBJ2-5; 7 nucleotides agree with TRBD1. V shed 2 bases, J shed 5 bases, and the junction held 5 bases outside the gene matches. Germline V gene lookup returns CDR1 KGHSH and CDR2 LQKENI. This CDR3 has 14 residues. Here the CDR3 reads CASSPRQGAETQYF. The CDR3, as DNA: TGTGCCAGCTCACCAAGACAGGGAGCCGAGACCCAGTACTTC.

This chain joins TRBV18 and TRBJ1-5, with D uncertain. The CDR3 runs 13 residues. The V and J ends lost 2 bases and 3 bases respectively, with 5 bases between them. Germline V gene data show CDR1 as KGHSH and CDR2 as LQKENI. The CDR3 reads CASSPIDNQPQHF. The CDR3 region has the DNA TGTGCCAGCTCACCAATAGACAATCAGCCCCAGCATTTT. Full variable domain (missing parts from reference TRBV18 and TRBJ1-5): NAGVMQNPRHLVRRRGQEARLRCSPMKGHSHVYWYRQLPEEGLKFMVYLQKENIIDESGMPKERFSAEFPKEGPSILRIQQVVRGDSAAYFCASSPIDNQPQHFGDGTRLSIL.

The V gene is TRBV4-1, the J gene TRBJ1-5, with a tentative D call TRBD1 (5 bases). The CDR3 length is 16 residues. Germline V CDR1 and CDR2: MGHRA, YSYEKL. Trimming cost V 0 bases and J 3 bases, with 12 bases left between them. CDR3 loop: CASSQDAGTLNQPQHF. CDR3 in DNA: TGCGCCAGCAGCCAAGATGCGGGGACCCTCAATCAGCCCCAGCATTTT.

The V gene is TRBV19, the J gene TRBJ1-5; the match to TRBD1 covers 10 bases. V was pared by 5 bases and J by 10 bases, with 5 bases of the junction left unmatched. Germline CDR1 and CDR2: LNHDA and SQIVND (reference sequence). CDR3 length: 13 amino acids. CDR3 region: CASSRTGGKPQHF. As DNA, the CDR3 is TGTGCCAGTAGTCGGACAGGGGGAAAACCCCAGCATTTT.

This clone was picked up a small number of times. The chain uses TRBV6-6 and TRBJ1-5; TRBD1 might be the D (5 bases). The CDR3 runs 15 residues. CDR1 and CDR2 (germline): MNHNY, SVGAGI (reference sequence). Trimming stripped 0 bases from V and 2 bases from J, with 8 bases between. CDR3 bases: TGTGCCAGCAGTTACTCCGGCAGGGGCAATCAGCCCCAGCATTTT. It translates to CASSYSGRGNQPQHF.

The gene calls are TRBV6-5 and TRBJ1-1; no reliable D call. The CDR3 is 14 residues long. Germline V CDR1 and CDR2: MNHEY, SVGAGI. Trimming pared 6 bases from V and 1 base from J, leaving 12 bases between. CDR3 sequence reads: CASRPPTPNTEAFF. The CDR3 nucleotides are TGTGCCAGCAGGCCCCCGACACCGAACACTGAAGCTTTCTTT.

The chain carries TRBV4-1 and TRBJ2-5; TRBD1 matches 11 bases. Unmatched junction bases numbered 15, after V lost 4 bases and J lost 5 bases. The germline V gene encodes CDR1 MGHRA and CDR2 YSYEKL. The CDR3 has 18 amino acids. CDR3 sequence reads: CASSRTNLGTGGRETQYF. DNA for the CDR3: TGCGCCAGCAGCCGCACGAATCTCGGGACAGGGGGTAGGGAGACCCAGTACTTC.

The table lists this clone with a few counts. V is TRBV12-5 and J is TRBJ2-7, with 7 bases lining up with TRBD2. J lost 7 bases, V lost 2 bases, and 20 bases had no gene match. CDR1 and CDR2 (germline): LGHNT, FRNRAP. The CDR3 covers 18 residues. The CDR3 is CASGLTISKSGIKNEQYF. As DNA, the CDR3 is TGTGCTAGTGGTTTGACGATATCCAAGAGCGGGATAAAAAATGAGCAGTACTTC.

The rearrangement links TRBV5-4 to TRBJ2-7; tentative D call: TRBD1 (6 bases). V lost 5 bases, J lost 3 bases, and 12 bases lay in between. Germline CDR1 reads SGHNT; CDR2 reads YYREEE (reference sequence). This CDR3 comprises 13 residues. The chain's CDR3 is CASSSGTSYEQYF. The CDR3 nucleotides read TGTGCCAGCAGTTCCGGGACAAGCTACGAGCAGTACTTC.

V is TRBV18 and J is TRBJ1-1; maybe TRBD1 (6 bases). Germline V CDR1 and CDR2: KGHSH, LQKENI. The CDR3 consists of 15 residues. The ends were cut back, 5 bases at V and 1 base at J, with 14 bases in the middle. Written as DNA, the CDR3 is TGTGCCAGCTCAAGGGGGATGCGGCCGAACACTGAAGCTTTCTTT. Its translation is CASSRGMRPNTEAFF.

This clone was counted a few times. The rearrangement uses TRBV5-1 and TRBJ1-2, with D unresolved. CDR3 length: 15 amino acids. The ends were cut back, 4 bases at V and 0 bases at J, with 13 bases in the middle. Germline lookup yields CDR1 SGHRS and CDR2 YFSETQ. CDR3 amino acids: CASSPWTDSNYGYTF. As DNA, the CDR3 is TGCGCCAGCAGCCCCTGGACGGACTCTAACTATGGCTACACCTTC.

The chain carries TRBV7-2 and TRBJ1-2, with a tentative D call TRBD1 (5 bases). The CDR3 is 13 amino acids. CDR1 and CDR2 from the germline V gene are SGHTA and FQGNSA. Trimming took 7 bases from V and 4 from J, leaving 13 bases between them. CDR3 nucleotides: TGTGCCAGCACTCGCGACAGCCCCTATGGCTACACCTTC. Translated, it gives CASTRDSPYGYTF.

The chain employs TRBV7-8 and TRBJ2-5; D is ambiguous. The germline CDR1 and CDR2 sequences are SGHVS and FQNEAQ. The CDR3 spans 16 residues. V lost 7 bases, J lost 1 base, and 19 bases lay in between. CDR3: CASTLKQPTLQETQYF. The CDR3 region has the DNA TGTGCCAGCACCCTAAAACAGCCAACGCTCCAAGAGACCCAGTACTTC.